This T cell receptor (beta chain) was retrieved from a study of shared clonotypes between healthy human individuals. Study-wide background: A couple of women and a few men aged 18 to 49 served as donors. Overall study results and limits: The study found about 5% of naive CD4 clonotypes shared across a handful of donors.

The length of the CDR3 is 11 residues. The V end was cut by 6 bases, the J end by 8 bases, with 13 bases between. CDR1 is DFQATT and CDR2 is SNEGSKA in the germline V gene (reference sequence). Regarding this clone: Antigen unknown.

CD45RO-negative, CCR7-positively selected cells formed the naive CD8 fraction, excluding terminally differentiated effector memory CD45RA+ cells. Original processing methods: Filtering of immunoSEQ junctional sequences could not match full-length read filtering. Sequencing was performed with immunoSEQ multiplex PCR; in TCRdb, only in-frame clones are kept and a portion is missing. The V and J calls and clone size were taken over from that table, and D and trimming were inferred from the DNA. Of over 2 million clones in the sample, about 95% were seen once. The chain employs TRBV20-1 and TRBJ1-1, with D perhaps matching TRBD1 (5 bases). The specimen was naive CD8+ T cells sorted from blood. The receptor comes from a man aged 18 to 29 in good health. CDR3 sequence (DNA): TGCAGTGCCCGGAGGTCAGGGGAAGCTTTCTTT. Its translation: CSARRSGEAFF.